Reported below is one T cell receptor beta chain. Its antigen is as yet unknown. This sample was included in a study of cytomegalovirus exposure and HLA in healthy donors. Study outcomes and limitations: Productive status was seen about 87% or about 30% of the time for most TCR beta V segments in an earlier analysis.

The ends were cut back, 1 base at V and 4 bases at J, with 13 bases in the middle. Germline V gives CDR1 SEHNR, CDR2 FQNEAQ (reference sequence). CDR3 length equals 15 residues. PCR was performed using 60 Vbeta and 13 Jbeta primers. Authors' processing steps: In a later analysis, roughly 11 million of about 80 million unique beta chains occurred in at least two donors. Assay: immunoSEQ multiplex PCR; the TCRdb copy retains only in-frame clones and omits some. The DNA was the basis for D and trimming; V, J and clone size are from that table. This sample has roughly 100,000 clones; 65% to 80% occur once, and the top ten carry around 5.8%.

The chain recombines TRBV7-9 with TRBJ1-2; no clear D gene. The TCR sequence derives from a woman aged 45-59 years in good health and CMV-seropositive. What was sequenced was PBMCs. This chain's CDR3 is CASSLGLGESYGYTF. Here the CDR3 DNA reads TGTGCCAGCAGCTTAGGGCTCGGGGAGAGCTATGGCTACACCTTC.